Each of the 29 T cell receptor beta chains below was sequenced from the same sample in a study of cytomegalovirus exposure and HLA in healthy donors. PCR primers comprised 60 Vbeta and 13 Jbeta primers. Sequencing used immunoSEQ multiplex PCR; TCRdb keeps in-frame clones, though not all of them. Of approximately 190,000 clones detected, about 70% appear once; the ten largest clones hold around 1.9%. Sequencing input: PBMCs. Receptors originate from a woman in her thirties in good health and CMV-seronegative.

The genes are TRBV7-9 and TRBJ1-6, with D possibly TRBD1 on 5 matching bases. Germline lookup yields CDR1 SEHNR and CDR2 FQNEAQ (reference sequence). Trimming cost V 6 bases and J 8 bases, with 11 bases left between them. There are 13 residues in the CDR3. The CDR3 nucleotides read TGTGCCAGCAGTCTGGACAACGATTCACCCCTCCACTTT. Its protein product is CASSLDNDSPLHF.

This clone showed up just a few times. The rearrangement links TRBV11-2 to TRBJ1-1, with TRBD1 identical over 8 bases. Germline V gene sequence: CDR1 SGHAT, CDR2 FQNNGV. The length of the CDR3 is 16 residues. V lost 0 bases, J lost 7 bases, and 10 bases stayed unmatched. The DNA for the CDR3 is TGTGCCAGCAGCTTAGAGGTGGGGGGCAGGGGGCTTGAAGCTTTCTTT. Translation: CASSLEVGGRGLEAFF.

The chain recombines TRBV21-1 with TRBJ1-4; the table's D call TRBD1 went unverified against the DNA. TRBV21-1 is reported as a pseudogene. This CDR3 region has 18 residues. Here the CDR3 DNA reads TGTGCCAGCAGCAAAAACCTGACACCCAGAGCAACTAATGAAAAACTGTTTTTT. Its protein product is CASSKNLTPRATNEKLFF.

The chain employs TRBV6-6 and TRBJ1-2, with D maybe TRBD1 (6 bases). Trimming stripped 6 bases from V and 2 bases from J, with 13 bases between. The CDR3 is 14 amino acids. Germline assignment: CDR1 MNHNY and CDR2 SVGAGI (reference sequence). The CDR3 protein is CASRPGTQNYGYTF. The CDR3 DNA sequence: TGTGCCAGCAGACCCGGGACACAGAACTATGGCTACACCTTC.

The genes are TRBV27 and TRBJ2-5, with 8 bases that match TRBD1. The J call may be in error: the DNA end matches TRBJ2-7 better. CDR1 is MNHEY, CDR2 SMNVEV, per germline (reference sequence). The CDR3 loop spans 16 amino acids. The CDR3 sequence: CASSLFRTGPLYEQYF. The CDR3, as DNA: TGTGCCAGCAGTTTATTCCGGACAGGGCCCCTGTACGAGCAGTACTTC.

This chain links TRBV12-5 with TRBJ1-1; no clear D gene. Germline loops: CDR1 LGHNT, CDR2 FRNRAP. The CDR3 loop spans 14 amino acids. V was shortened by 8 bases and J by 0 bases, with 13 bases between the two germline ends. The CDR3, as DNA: TGTGCTAGTACCGCCGAACAGATGAACACTGAAGCTTTCTTT. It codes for CASTAEQMNTEAFF.

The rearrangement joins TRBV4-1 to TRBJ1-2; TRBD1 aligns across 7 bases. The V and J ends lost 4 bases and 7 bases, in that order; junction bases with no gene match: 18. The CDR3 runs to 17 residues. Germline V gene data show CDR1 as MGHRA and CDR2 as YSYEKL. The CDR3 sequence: CASSLTLVQGRLGGYTF. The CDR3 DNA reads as TGCGCCAGCAGCCTGACCCTCGTACAGGGGAGGTTAGGTGGCTACACCTTC.

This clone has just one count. The CDR3 DNA sequence: TGTGCCAGCAGCTTAACAGGGGGGAACACTGAAGCTTTCTTT. Translated: CASSLTGGNTEAFF. V and J are TRBV7-9 and TRBJ1-1; 8 positions match TRBD1. The CDR3 is made up of 14 amino acids. Per the germline V gene, CDR1 is SEHNR and CDR2 is FQNEAQ (reference sequence). The J segment lost 1 base and the V segment lost 2 bases, leaving 0 bases of the junction unmatched.

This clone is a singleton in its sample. The CDR3 loop is CASSFQGSWDEQYF. The CDR3 DNA reads TGTGCCAGCAGCTTTCAGGGGAGTTGGGACGAGCAGTACTTC. The chain employs TRBV5-4 and TRBJ2-7; weak D call: TRBD1 (6 bases). CDR1 is SGHNT and CDR2 is YYREEE in the germline V gene (reference sequence). Between the trimmed V and J ends, which lost 2 bases and 5 bases, there was a span of 14 bases. The length of the CDR3 is 14 residues.

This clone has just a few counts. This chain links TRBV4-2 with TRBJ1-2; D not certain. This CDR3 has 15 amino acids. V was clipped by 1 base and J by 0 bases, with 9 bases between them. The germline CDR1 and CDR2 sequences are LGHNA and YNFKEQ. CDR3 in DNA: TGTGCCAGCAGCCAAGTGGGAGCAGCTAACTATGGCTACACCTTC. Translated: CASSQVGAANYGYTF.

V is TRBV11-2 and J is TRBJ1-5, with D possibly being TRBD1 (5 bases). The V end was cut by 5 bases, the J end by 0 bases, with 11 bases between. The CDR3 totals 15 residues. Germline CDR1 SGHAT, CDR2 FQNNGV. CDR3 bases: TGTGCCAGCAGCACGAGGGGAGGTAGCAATCAGCCCCAGCATTTT. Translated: CASSTRGGSNQPQHF.

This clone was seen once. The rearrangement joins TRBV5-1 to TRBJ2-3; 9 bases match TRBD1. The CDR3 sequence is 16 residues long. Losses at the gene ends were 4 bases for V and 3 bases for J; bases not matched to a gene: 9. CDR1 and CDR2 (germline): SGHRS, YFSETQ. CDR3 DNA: TGCGCCAGCAGCCCCCGGACAGGGGCAGTGACAGATACGCAGTATTTT. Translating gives CASSPRTGAVTDTQYF.

In DNA form, the CDR3 reads TGTGCCAGCCCGCGAACTAGTAACACCGGGGAGCTGTTTTTT. It translates to CASPRTSNTGELFF. V usage is TRBV6-1 and J usage is TRBJ2-2; D is perhaps TRBD2 (5 bases). Germline CDR1 reads MNHNS; CDR2 reads SASEGT. With 8 bases removed from V and 2 bases from J, the gap between germline ends came to 12 bases. CDR3 length: 14 amino acids.

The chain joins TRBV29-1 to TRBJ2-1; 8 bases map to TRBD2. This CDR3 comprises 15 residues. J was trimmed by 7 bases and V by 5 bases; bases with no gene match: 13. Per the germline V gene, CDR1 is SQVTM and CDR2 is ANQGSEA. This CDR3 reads CSVPDSGLAWNEQFF. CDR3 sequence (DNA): TGCAGCGTTCCCGACTCAGGACTAGCATGGAATGAGCAGTTCTTC.

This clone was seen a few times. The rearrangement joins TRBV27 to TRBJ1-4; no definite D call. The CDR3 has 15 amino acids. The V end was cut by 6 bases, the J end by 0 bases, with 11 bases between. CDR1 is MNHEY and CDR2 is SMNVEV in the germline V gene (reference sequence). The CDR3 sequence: CASRLTVATNEKLFF. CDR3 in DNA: TGTGCCAGCAGATTAACGGTTGCAACTAATGAAAAACTGTTTTTT.

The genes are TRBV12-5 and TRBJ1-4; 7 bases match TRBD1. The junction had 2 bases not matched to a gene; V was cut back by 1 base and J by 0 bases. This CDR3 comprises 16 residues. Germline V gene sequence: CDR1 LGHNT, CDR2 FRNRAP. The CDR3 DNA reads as TGTGCTAGTGGTTTGGGAACAGGGGCAACTAATGAAAAACTGTTTTTT. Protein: CASGLGTGATNEKLFF.

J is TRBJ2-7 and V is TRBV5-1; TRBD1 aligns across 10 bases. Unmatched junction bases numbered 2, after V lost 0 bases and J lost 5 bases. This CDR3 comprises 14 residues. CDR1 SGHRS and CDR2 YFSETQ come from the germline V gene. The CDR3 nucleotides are TGCGCCAGCAGCTTGGGGGACAGGGGCGACGAGCAGTACTTC. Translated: CASSLGDRGDEQYF.

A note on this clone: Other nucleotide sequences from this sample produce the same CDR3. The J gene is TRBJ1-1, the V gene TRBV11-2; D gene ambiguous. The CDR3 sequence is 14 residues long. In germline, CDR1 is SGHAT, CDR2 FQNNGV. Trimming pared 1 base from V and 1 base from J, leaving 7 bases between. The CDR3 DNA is TGTGCCAGCAGCTTAGGACAAAGGAACACTGAAGCTTTCTTT. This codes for CASSLGQRNTEAFF.

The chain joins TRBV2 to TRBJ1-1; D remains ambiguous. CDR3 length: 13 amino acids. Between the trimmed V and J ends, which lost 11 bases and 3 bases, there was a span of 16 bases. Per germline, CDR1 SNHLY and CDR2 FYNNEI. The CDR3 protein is CAGGLGSDTEAFF. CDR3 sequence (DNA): TGTGCCGGTGGACTAGGGAGCGACACTGAAGCTTTCTTT.

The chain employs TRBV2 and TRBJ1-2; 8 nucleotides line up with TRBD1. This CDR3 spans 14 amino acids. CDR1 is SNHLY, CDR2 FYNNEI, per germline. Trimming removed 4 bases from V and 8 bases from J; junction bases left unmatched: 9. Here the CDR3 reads CASSVIDRGSGYTF. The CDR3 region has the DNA TGTGCCAGCAGTGTCATCGACAGGGGTAGCGGCTACACCTTC.

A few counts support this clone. The CDR3 bases are TGTGCCAGCTCCGGGGGGGGGCCCCGCACAGATACGCAGTATTTT. The encoded protein is CASSGGGPRTDTQYF. V is TRBV11-2 and J is TRBJ2-3; 8 nucleotides line up with TRBD2. Germline-derived CDR1 and CDR2 are SGHAT and FQNNGV. The J segment lost 1 base and the V segment lost 8 bases, leaving 8 bases of the junction unmatched. The CDR3 contains 15 residues.

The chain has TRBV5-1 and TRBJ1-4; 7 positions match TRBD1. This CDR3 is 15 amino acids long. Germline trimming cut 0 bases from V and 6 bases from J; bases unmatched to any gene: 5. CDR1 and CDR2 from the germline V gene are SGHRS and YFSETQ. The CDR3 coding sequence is TGCGCCAGCAGCTTGGAGCCGGGACAGTATGAAAAACTGTTTTTT. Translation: CASSLEPGQYEKLFF.

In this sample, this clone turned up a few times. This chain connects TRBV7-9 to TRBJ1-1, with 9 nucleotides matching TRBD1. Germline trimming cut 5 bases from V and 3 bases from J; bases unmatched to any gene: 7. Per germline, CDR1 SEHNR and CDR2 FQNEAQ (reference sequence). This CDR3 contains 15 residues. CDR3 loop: CASSTRRDRDTEAFF. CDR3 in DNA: TGTGCCAGCAGCACACGCCGGGACAGGGACACTGAAGCTTTCTTT. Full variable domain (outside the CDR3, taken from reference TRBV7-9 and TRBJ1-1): DTGVSQNPRHKITKRGQNVTFRCDPISEHNRLYWYRQTLGQGPEFLTYFQNEAQLEKSRLLSDRFSAERPKGSFSTLEIQRTEQGDSAMYLCASSTRRDRDTEAFFGQGTRLTVV.

CDR3 nucleotides: TGTGCCAGCAGTTACTCGGCCATAGCGGGCGAGACCCAGTACTTC. Translating it yields CASSYSAIAGETQYF. The chain uses TRBV6-5 and TRBJ2-5; 7 bases map to TRBD2. The germline gives CDR1 MNHEY, CDR2 SVGAGI. V lost 0 bases to trimming and J lost 5 bases; unmatched junction nucleotides: 6. CDR3 length equals 15 residues.

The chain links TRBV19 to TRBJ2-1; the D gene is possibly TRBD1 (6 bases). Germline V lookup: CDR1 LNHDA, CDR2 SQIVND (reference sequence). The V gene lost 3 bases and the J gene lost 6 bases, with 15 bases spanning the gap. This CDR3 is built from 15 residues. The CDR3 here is CASSIEDRPSNEQFF. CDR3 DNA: TGTGCCAGTAGTATTGAGGACAGACCCTCCAATGAGCAGTTCTTC. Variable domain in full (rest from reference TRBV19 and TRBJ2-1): DGGITQSPKYLFRKEGQNVTLSCEQNLNHDAMYWYRQDPGQGLRLIYYSQIVNDFQKGDIAEGYSVSREKKESFPLTVTSAQKNPTAFYLCASSIEDRPSNEQFFGPGTRLTVL.

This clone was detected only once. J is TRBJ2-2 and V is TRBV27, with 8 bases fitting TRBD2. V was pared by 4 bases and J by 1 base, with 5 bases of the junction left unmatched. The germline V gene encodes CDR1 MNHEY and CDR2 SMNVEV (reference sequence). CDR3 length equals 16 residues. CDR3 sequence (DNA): TGTGCCAGCAGTTCTCGACTAGCGCGGAACACCGGGGAGCTGTTTTTT. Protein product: CASSSRLARNTGELFF.

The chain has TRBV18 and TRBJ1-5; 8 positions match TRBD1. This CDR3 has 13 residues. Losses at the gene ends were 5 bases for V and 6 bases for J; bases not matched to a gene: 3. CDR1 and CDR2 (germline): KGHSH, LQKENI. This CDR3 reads CASSSTGVQPQHF. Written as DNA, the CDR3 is TGTGCCAGCTCATCGACAGGGGTTCAGCCCCAGCATTTT. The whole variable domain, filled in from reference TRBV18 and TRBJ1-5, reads NAGVMQNPRHLVRRRGQEARLRCSPMKGHSHVYWYRQLPEEGLKFMVYLQKENIIDESGMPKERFSAEFPKEGPSILRIQQVVRGDSAAYFCASSSTGVQPQHFGDGTRLSIL.

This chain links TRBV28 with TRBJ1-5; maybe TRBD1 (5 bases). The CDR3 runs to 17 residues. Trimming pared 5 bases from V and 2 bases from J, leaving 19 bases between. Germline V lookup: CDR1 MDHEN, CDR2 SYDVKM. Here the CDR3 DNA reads TGTGCCAGCAGTACCGACGGCCGGGGGATCGGCAATCAGCCCCAGCATTTT. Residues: CASSTDGRGIGNQPQHF.

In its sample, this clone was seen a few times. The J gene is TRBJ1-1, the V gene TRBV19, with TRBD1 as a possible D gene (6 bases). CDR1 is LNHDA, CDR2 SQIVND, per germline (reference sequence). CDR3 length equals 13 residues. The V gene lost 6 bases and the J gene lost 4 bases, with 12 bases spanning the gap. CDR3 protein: CASSLQGPTEAFF. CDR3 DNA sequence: TGTGCCAGTAGCCTACAGGGCCCCACTGAAGCTTTCTTT.